A single sample gave rise to the 10 T cell receptor beta chains below, sequenced in a study of blood T cell repertoires in COVID-19. Assay used: immunoSEQ multiplex PCR; TCRdb lists only in-frame clones, some missing. The repertoire holds 250,000 or so clones, 85% to 90% seen once, with approximately 9.5% in the top ten. The sample comprised PBMCs or T cells enriched from blood (not recorded which). These receptors all stem from a man in his forties or fifties who had recovered from COVID-19.

The rearrangement joins TRBV5-6 to TRBJ2-3; TRBD1 aligns across 8 bases. V was pared by 3 bases and J by 8 bases, with 11 bases of the junction left unmatched. Germline CDR1 and CDR2: SGHDT and YYEEEE. CDR3 length equals 15 residues. The DNA for the CDR3 is TGTGCCAGCAGCTCGAGGGACAGGCCGCTGGTTACGCAGTATTTT. This gives the protein CASSSRDRPLVTQYF.

This sequence joins TRBV7-2 and TRBJ1-1; D possibly corresponds to TRBD1 (6 bases). The CDR3 has 14 amino acids. Germline-derived CDR1 and CDR2 are SGHTA and FQGNSA. V lost 3 bases, J lost 1 base, and 9 bases lay in between. CDR3 residues: CASSFGGANTEAFF. The CDR3 DNA sequence: TGTGCCAGCAGCTTTGGGGGCGCGAACACTGAAGCTTTCTTT.

This clone was seen just once. The rearrangement joins TRBV19 to TRBJ2-2; 7 positions match TRBD1. The germline CDR1 and CDR2 sequences are LNHDA and SQIVND (reference sequence). The CDR3 is made up of 15 amino acids. V lost 2 bases and J lost 4; bases outside the gene matches: 4. CDR3 coding DNA: TGTGCCAGTAGTATACAGGGGGTAAGCACCGGGGAGCTGTTTTTT. This translates into CASSIQGVSTGELFF.

The J gene is TRBJ1-2, the V gene TRBV29-1; 8 positions agree with TRBD1. The CDR3 loop spans 14 amino acids. Germline V gene data show CDR1 as SQVTM and CDR2 as ANQGSEA. After removal of 6 bases from V and 3 bases from J, the junction contained 9 bases not matched to a gene. CDR3 protein: CSVGGRGQDYGYTF. For the CDR3, the DNA is TGCAGCGTGGGGGGCAGGGGGCAAGACTATGGCTACACCTTC.

The chain carries TRBV7-9 and TRBJ2-1; 9 nucleotides match TRBD1. Germline V gives CDR1 SEHNR, CDR2 FQNEAQ (reference sequence). The V segment lost 5 bases and the J segment 4 bases; nucleotides outside the gene matches: 6. The length of the CDR3 is 15 residues. In DNA, the CDR3 is TGTGCCAGCAGCGACCAGACAGGGGGATACAATGAGCAGTTCTTC. It codes for CASSDQTGGYNEQFF.

The chain combines TRBV28 with TRBJ1-3; maybe TRBD1 (6 bases). Germline V gene data show CDR1 as MDHEN and CDR2 as SYDVKM. The V end was cut by 9 bases, the J end by 0 bases, with 9 bases between. The CDR3 contains 13 residues. The CDR3 DNA follows: TGTGCCAGTAGACAGGACTCTGGAAACACCATATATTTT. Translating it yields CASRQDSGNTIYF. The complete variable domain, with remaining parts taken from reference TRBV28 and TRBJ1-3, reads DVKVTQSSRYLVKRTGEKVFLECVQDMDHENMFWYRQDPGLGLRLIYFSYDVKMKEKGDIPEGYSVSREKKERFSLILESASTNQTSMYLCASRQDSGNTIYFGEGSWLTVV.

This chain connects TRBV3-1 (or the pseudogene TRBV3-2) to TRBJ1-3; 9 bases align to TRBD1. J lost 2 bases, V lost 4 bases, and 6 bases had no gene match. The CDR3 is 16 amino acids. The germline gives CDR1 LGHDT, CDR2 YNNKEL (reference sequence). The CDR3 sequence is CASSRSGQGTGNTIYF. CDR3 DNA: TGTGCCAGCAGCCGCTCAGGACAGGGGACTGGAAACACCATATATTTT.

This chain uses TRBV6-5 with TRBJ2-7; 12 bases are a match to TRBD2. In germline, CDR1 is MNHEY, CDR2 SVGAGI. J was trimmed by 2 bases and V by 4 bases; bases with no gene match: 6. The CDR3 totals 16 residues. CDR3 sequence (DNA): TGTGCCAGCAGTTCTAGACTAGCGGGGGAGCCCTACGAGCAGTACTTC. It is translated as CASSSRLAGEPYEQYF.

This clone appeared once. This chain connects TRBV5-1 to TRBJ1-4, with D possibly matching TRBD1 (6 bases). CDR1 is SGHRS and CDR2 is YFSETQ in the germline V gene. V was cut by 1 base and J by 7 bases, with 8 bases left in between. The CDR3 spans 13 residues. The CDR3 DNA sequence: TGCGCCAGCAGCTTGATAGGGGGTGAAAAACTGTTTTTT. The encoded protein is CASSLIGGEKLFF. Using reference TRBV5-1 and TRBJ1-4 for the parts outside the CDR3, the full variable domain is KAGVTQTPRYLIKTRGQQVTLSCSPISGHRSVSWYQQTPGQGLQFLFEYFSETQRNKGNFPGRFSGRQFSNSRSEMNVSTLELGDSALYLCASSLIGGEKLFFGSGTQLSVL.

CDR3: CASSLVAYGVYEQYF. In DNA form, the CDR3 reads TGTGCCAGCAGTTTAGTAGCGTATGGGGTCTACGAGCAGTACTTC. This chain joins TRBV28 and TRBJ2-7, with D perhaps TRBD2 (5 bases). Trimming took 2 bases from V and 3 from J, leaving 14 bases between them. Germline assignment: CDR1 MDHEN and CDR2 SYDVKM. The length of the CDR3 is 15 residues.